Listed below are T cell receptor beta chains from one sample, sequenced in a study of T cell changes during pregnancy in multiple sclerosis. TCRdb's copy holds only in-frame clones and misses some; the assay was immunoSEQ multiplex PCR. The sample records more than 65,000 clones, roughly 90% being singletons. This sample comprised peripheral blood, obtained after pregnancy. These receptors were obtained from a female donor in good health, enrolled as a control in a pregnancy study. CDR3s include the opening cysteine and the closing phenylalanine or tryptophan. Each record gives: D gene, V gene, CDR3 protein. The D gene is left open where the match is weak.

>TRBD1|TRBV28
CASRVTGGTDTQYF
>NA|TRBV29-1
CSVEGVSQSVTEAFF
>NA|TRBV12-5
CASGLAGTTYGYTF
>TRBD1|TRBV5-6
CASSLESGQGKGYTF
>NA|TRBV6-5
CASSQNRNEQFF
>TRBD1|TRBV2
CASSPGTGGTEAFF
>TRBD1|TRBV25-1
CASRHTGTANTGELFF
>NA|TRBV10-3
CAISESIKSGSGNTIYF
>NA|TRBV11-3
CASSLEGAFEKLFF
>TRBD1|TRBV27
CASSGQGTYGYTF
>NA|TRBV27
CASSKYNEQFF
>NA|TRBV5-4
CASTTRTSTDTQYF
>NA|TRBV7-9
CASSGEVGSSNQPQHF
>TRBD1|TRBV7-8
CASSLRTGGKETQYF
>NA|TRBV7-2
CASSLLNEKLFF
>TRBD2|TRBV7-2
CASSLETSGVLGEETQYF
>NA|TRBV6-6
CASTLILGPTNEKLFF
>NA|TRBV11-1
CAVTPTEFANTGELFF